These 27 T cell receptor beta chains originate from one sample sequenced in a study of technical replicates of blood from several donors. Sequenced by immunoSEQ multiplex PCR; TCRdb stores in-frame clones only, minus some. The sample has tens of thousands of clones; 96% are singletons. The sequenced material came from T cells isolated from PBMCs. Receptors originate from a human donor in good health.

This clone appeared a single time. The J gene is TRBJ1-2, the V gene TRBV28; no firm D call. This CDR3 has 11 amino acids. CDR1 is MDHEN, CDR2 SYDVKM, per germline. The germline V and J ends were trimmed by 4 bases and 6 bases, with 6 bases remaining between them. The CDR3: CASSWRDGYTF. CDR3 in DNA: TGTGCCAGCAGTTGGCGGGATGGCTACACCTTC.

The V and J genes are TRBV5-4 and TRBJ2-1; D is perhaps TRBD2 (6 bases). Deletions cut 0 bases from V and 3 bases from J, with 7 bases between. CDR3 length: 14 amino acids. CDR1 is SGHNT and CDR2 is YYREEE in the germline V gene (reference sequence). The CDR3 here is CASSLVGGYNEQFF. CDR3 in DNA: TGTGCCAGCAGCTTGGTGGGGGGCTACAATGAGCAGTTCTTC.

The chain uses TRBV10-3 and TRBJ2-7; a weak D match, TRBD2 (5 bases). V dropped 6 bases and J dropped 3 bases, with 12 bases sitting between them. The CDR3 consists of 13 residues. Germline CDR1 reads ENHRY; CDR2 reads SYGVKD. Here the CDR3 reads CAISIREFYEQYF. In DNA form, the CDR3 reads TGTGCCATCAGCATCCGGGAATTCTACGAGCAGTACTTC.

The genes are TRBV9 and TRBJ1-1, with TRBD1 matching 7 bases. Germline loops: CDR1 SGDLS, CDR2 YYNGEE. CDR3 length: 13 amino acids. With 1 base clipped from V and 6 bases from J, the junction kept 3 bases outside the gene matches. In nucleotides, the CDR3 is TGTGCCAGCAGCGTAACAGGGGAGGCTGAAGCTTTCTTT. This encodes CASSVTGEAEAFF. The full variable domain, in which reference TRBV9 and TRBJ1-1 provide the parts outside the CDR3, is DSGVTQTPKHLITATGQRVTLRCSPRSGDLSVYWYQQSLDQGLQFLIQYYNGEERAKGNILERFSAQQFPDLHSELNLSSLELGDSALYFCASSVTGEAEAFFGQGTRLTVV.

This clone was detected only once. The CDR3 spells CASSPRQDHRNTIYF. The CDR3 bases are TGTGCCAGTAGCCCCCGACAGGACCACCGAAACACCATATATTTT. The gene calls are TRBV19 and TRBJ1-3; D is possibly TRBD1 (6 bases). Trimming removed 6 bases at V and 5 bases at J, with 17 bases between. This CDR3 contains 15 residues. The germline gives CDR1 LNHDA, CDR2 SQIVND (reference sequence). The whole variable domain, remainder taken from reference TRBV19 and TRBJ1-3, is DGGITQSPKYLFRKEGQNVTLSCEQNLNHDAMYWYRQDPGQGLRLIYYSQIVNDFQKGDIAEGYSVSREKKESFPLTVTSAQKNPTAFYLCASSPRQDHRNTIYFGEGSWLTVV.

This chain links TRBV28 with TRBJ2-3, with 10 bases that match TRBD1. Germline assignment: CDR1 MDHEN and CDR2 SYDVKM. V lost 4 bases and J lost 2; bases outside the gene matches: 3. The CDR3 totals 15 residues. The DNA for the CDR3 is TGTGCCAGCAGTTGGACAGGGGGATCCACAGATACGCAGTATTTT. Amino acids: CASSWTGGSTDTQYF.

The chain is built from TRBV5-5 and TRBJ1-1, with a tentative D call TRBD1 (6 bases). V lost 2 bases to trimming and J lost 0 bases, with 20 bases between them. CDR3 length: 18 amino acids. The germline CDR1 and CDR2 sequences are SGHKS and YYEKEE (reference sequence). In nucleotides, the CDR3 is TGTGCCAGCAGCTTCCGCGGGGGCCTTACGAACTTGAACACTGAAGCTTTCTTT. Translated, it gives CASSFRGGLTNLNTEAFF.

The V gene is TRBV30, the J gene TRBJ1-4, with D unresolved. This CDR3 contains 14 residues. Between the trimmed V and J ends, which lost 0 bases and 8 bases, there was a span of 13 bases. The germline CDR1 and CDR2 sequences are GTSNPN and SVGIG (reference sequence). In nucleotides, the CDR3 is TGTGCCTGGAGTGTAAGCGGCGTAAAAGAAAAACTGTTTTTT. Translating gives CAWSVSGVKEKLFF. Full variable domain (rest looked up from reference TRBV30 and TRBJ1-4): SQTIHQWPATLVQPVGSPLSLECTVEGTSNPNLYWYRQAAGRGLQLLFYSVGIGQISSEVPQNLSASRPQDRQFILSSKKLLLSDSGFYLCAWSVSGVKEKLFFGSGTQLSVL.

The chain recombines TRBV2 with TRBJ2-3, with D hard to call. V lost 7 bases and J 5 bases, leaving 13 bases between the germline ends. This CDR3 spans 13 amino acids. Per the germline V gene, CDR1 is SNHLY and CDR2 is FYNNEI. The CDR3 nucleotides read TGTGCCAGCACCCCTTCGAGGTTAGATACGCAGTATTTT. Translated: CASTPSRLDTQYF.

The count of this clone is one. The V call is TRBV30, the J call TRBJ1-2; D ambiguous. This CDR3 has 13 residues. Germline assignment: CDR1 GTSNPN and CDR2 SVGIG (reference sequence). Trimming stripped 5 bases from V and 1 base from J, with 11 bases between. CDR3 loop: CAWRTDFNYGYTF. The CDR3 nucleotides read TGTGCCTGGCGGACGGACTTTAACTATGGCTACACCTTC.

In nucleotides, the CDR3 is TGTGCCAGCAGTGTGTCGGGAACGGGGGAAAAACTGTTTTTT. Translating gives CASSVSGTGEKLFF. The chain joins TRBV7-2 to TRBJ1-4; D uncertain. The germline V and J ends were trimmed by 6 bases and 8 bases, with 16 bases remaining between them. The V gene's germline CDR1 is SGHTA and CDR2 FQGNSA. The CDR3 is 14 residues long.

The rearrangement joins TRBV6-1 to TRBJ1-2; D gene unclear. The CDR3 sequence is 11 residues long. Trimming shortened V by 4 bases and J by 6 bases, and 6 bases separated the two germline ends. Germline assignment: CDR1 MNHNS and CDR2 SASEGT. The CDR3 here is CASSARDGYTF. CDR3 nucleotides: TGTGCCAGCAGTGCCCGGGATGGCTACACCTTC.

The V and J genes are TRBV11-2 and TRBJ2-7; D gene ambiguous. CDR3 length equals 12 residues. Germline loops: CDR1 SGHAT, CDR2 FQNNGV. Trimming took off 3 bases at V and 6 bases at J, with 9 bases between the two ends. The CDR3 here is CASSFGRLEQYF. The CDR3 coding sequence is TGTGCCAGCAGCTTTGGCAGGCTCGAGCAGTACTTC. The full variable domain, its missing parts supplied by reference TRBV11-2 and TRBJ2-7, is EAGVAQSPRYKIIEKRQSVAFWCNPISGHATLYWYQQILGQGPKLLIQFQNNGVVDDSQLPKDRFSAERLKGVDSTLKIQPAKLEDSAVYLCASSFGRLEQYFGPGTRLTVT.

The chain employs TRBV7-6 and TRBJ1-1, with TRBD1 as a possible D gene (5 bases). From germline, CDR1 is SGHVS and CDR2 FNYEAQ. There are 15 residues in the CDR3. The V end was cut by 5 bases, the J end by 4 bases, with 17 bases between. This CDR3 reads CASSASQGLITEAFF. CDR3 coding DNA: TGTGCCAGCAGCGCATCCCAGGGATTGATCACTGAAGCTTTCTTT.

The V call is TRBV7-9, the J call TRBJ2-1; the D gene is possibly TRBD2 (6 bases). Trimming pared 5 bases from V and 3 bases from J, leaving 11 bases between. This CDR3 comprises 14 residues. CDR1 and CDR2 from the germline V gene are SEHNR and FQNEAQ (reference sequence). The CDR3 nucleotides are TGTGCCAGCAGCCGCCCGGGACTCTACAATGAGCAGTTCTTC. This codes for CASSRPGLYNEQFF.

This clone was seen more than once but under ten times. V gene TRBV9 combines with J gene TRBJ1-3, with D possibly TRBD1 on 5 matching bases. V was shortened by 0 bases and J by 2 bases, with 9 bases between the two germline ends. The CDR3 extends over 15 amino acids. Germline lookup yields CDR1 SGDLS and CDR2 YYNGEE. The CDR3 is CASSVGQGTGNTIYF. DNA for the CDR3: TGTGCCAGCAGCGTAGGGCAGGGAACTGGAAACACCATATATTTT. Full variable domain (remainder filled in from reference TRBV9 and TRBJ1-3): DSGVTQTPKHLITATGQRVTLRCSPRSGDLSVYWYQQSLDQGLQFLIQYYNGEERAKGNILERFSAQQFPDLHSELNLSSLELGDSALYFCASSVGQGTGNTIYFGEGSWLTVV.

The chain couples TRBV7-9 to TRBJ1-1, with D perhaps TRBD1 (5 bases). The CDR3 sequence is 14 residues long. Germline V gives CDR1 SEHNR, CDR2 FQNEAQ (reference sequence). Trimming took off 4 bases at V and 5 bases at J, with 14 bases between the two ends. For the CDR3, the DNA is TGTGCCAGCAGCTCAACAGGAGCTGGAACTGAAGCTTTCTTT. Protein product: CASSSTGAGTEAFF.

The chain combines TRBV11-2 with TRBJ2-3; 9 nucleotides align to TRBD2. V lost 2 bases, J lost 5 bases, and 8 bases stayed unmatched. Germline V gives CDR1 SGHAT, CDR2 FQNNGV. The CDR3 has 16 residues. The CDR3 loop reads CASSLSGREGGDTQYF. CDR3 nucleotides: TGTGCCAGCAGCTTATCGGGGCGGGAGGGTGGAGATACGCAGTATTTT. Full variable domain (rest looked up from reference TRBV11-2 and TRBJ2-3): EAGVAQSPRYKIIEKRQSVAFWCNPISGHATLYWYQQILGQGPKLLIQFQNNGVVDDSQLPKDRFSAERLKGVDSTLKIQPAKLEDSAVYLCASSLSGREGGDTQYFGPGTRLTVL.

This chain links TRBV29-1 with TRBJ2-1; tentative D call: TRBD2 (6 bases). Trimming took off 8 bases at V and 9 bases at J, with 20 bases between the two ends. Germline CDR1 reads SQVTM; CDR2 reads ANQGSEA. The CDR3 has 13 amino acids. The CDR3 DNA sequence: TGCAGCTTCCTTCCAGTCGGGAGATTTGAGCAGTTCTTC. Its protein is CSFLPVGRFEQFF.

V usage is TRBV4-3 and J usage is TRBJ2-7; tentatively, D is TRBD2 (5 bases). Trimming stripped 0 bases from V and 4 bases from J, with 13 bases between. Germline V gene lookup returns CDR1 LGHNA and CDR2 YSLEER. This CDR3 comprises 15 residues. Written as DNA, the CDR3 is TGCGCCAGCAGCCAAGATCGTCGACTACCATACGAGCAGTACTTC. Protein product: CASSQDRRLPYEQYF.

This clone was seen a few times. This chain joins TRBV12-5 and TRBJ2-1; tentatively, D is TRBD1 (6 bases). Trimming removed 7 bases from V and 7 bases from J, with 14 bases in between. CDR1 and CDR2 from the germline V gene are LGHNT and FRNRAP. The CDR3 has 13 amino acids. The CDR3 bases are TGTGCTAGTGAGGGGGAGATGGGAAATGAGCAGTTCTTC. This encodes CASEGEMGNEQFF.

V gene TRBV28 combines with J gene TRBJ2-7; D ambiguous. The germline V gene has CDR1 MDHEN and CDR2 SYDVKM. V shed 4 bases and J shed 0 bases, with 13 bases lying between them. The CDR3 sequence is 15 residues long. CDR3 DNA sequence: TGTGCCAGCAGTTCAACAGTTAAACCCTCCTACGAGCAGTACTTC. This translates into CASSSTVKPSYEQYF.

The chain employs TRBV5-4 and TRBJ2-3; D possibly corresponds to TRBD2 (6 bases). V was cut by 3 bases and J by 5 bases, with 16 bases left in between. The germline V gene has CDR1 SGHNT and CDR2 YYREEE (reference sequence). This CDR3 comprises 15 residues. CDR3 DNA: TGTGCCAGCAGCTCGGGACTTCACGGGGGAGATACGCAGTATTTT. This translates into CASSSGLHGGDTQYF.

The rearrangement links TRBV2 to TRBJ2-2; perhaps TRBD1 as D (6 bases). Per germline, CDR1 SNHLY and CDR2 FYNNEI. V lost 5 bases to trimming and J lost 6 bases, with 16 bases between them. The CDR3 runs to 15 residues. CDR3 in amino acids: CASSSSGTTPGELFF. DNA of the CDR3: TGTGCCAGCAGTTCCTCCGGGACAACCCCCGGGGAGCTGTTTTTT.

The rearrangement uses TRBV7-8 and TRBJ2-3; D perhaps matches TRBD1 (5 bases). The CDR3 is 14 residues long. Germline-derived CDR1 and CDR2 are SGHVS and FQNEAQ. Trimming took off 2 bases at V and 3 bases at J, with 9 bases between the two ends. The CDR3 reads CASSLIGVTDTQYF. The DNA of the CDR3 is TGTGCCAGCAGCTTAATAGGGGTAACAGATACGCAGTATTTT.

This chain uses TRBV20-1 with TRBJ1-2; D call uncertain. The CDR3 is 11 amino acids. CDR1 is DFQATT and CDR2 is SNEGSKA in the germline V gene (reference sequence). Trimming pared 5 bases from V and 8 bases from J, leaving 12 bases between. The DNA of the CDR3 is TGCAGTGCTCCCCCCGACAAAGGCTACACCTTC. Protein product: CSAPPDKGYTF.

The genes are TRBV27 and TRBJ1-5; 7 bases align to TRBD1. Germline values: CDR1 MNHEY, CDR2 SMNVEV (reference sequence). The V gene end was trimmed by 7 bases and the J gene end by 7 bases; junction bases not matched to a gene: 13. This CDR3 is built from 15 residues. The chain's CDR3 is CASTGGQGIGQPQHF. The DNA of the CDR3 is TGTGCCAGCACAGGGGGGCAGGGAATAGGACAGCCCCAGCATTTT.